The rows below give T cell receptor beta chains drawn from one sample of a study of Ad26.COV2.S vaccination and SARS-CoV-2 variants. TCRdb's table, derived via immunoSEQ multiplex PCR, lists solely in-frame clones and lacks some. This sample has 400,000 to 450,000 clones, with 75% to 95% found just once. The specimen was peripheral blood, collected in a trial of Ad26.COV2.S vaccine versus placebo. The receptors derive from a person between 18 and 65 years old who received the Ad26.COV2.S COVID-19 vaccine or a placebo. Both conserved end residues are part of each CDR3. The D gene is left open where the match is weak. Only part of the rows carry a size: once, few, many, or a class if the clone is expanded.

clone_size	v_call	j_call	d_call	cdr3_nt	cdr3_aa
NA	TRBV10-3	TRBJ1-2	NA	TGTGCCATCAGTGTGTACCAGGGAAGCGCGGACTATGGCTACACCTTC	CAISVYQGSADYGYTF
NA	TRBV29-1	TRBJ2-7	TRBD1	TGCAGCGTTGGGGGGACAGGGGGCTCCTACGAGCAGTACTTC	CSVGGTGGSYEQYF
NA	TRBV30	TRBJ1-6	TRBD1	TGTGCCTGGAGTGCGACCTGGACAGGGCACCCCTGGAATTCACCCCTCCACTTT	CAWSATWTGHPWNSPLHF
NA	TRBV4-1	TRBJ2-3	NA	TGCGCCAGCAGCCAAGGCCCGGCAGGCACAGATACGCAGTATTTT	CASSQGPAGTDTQYF
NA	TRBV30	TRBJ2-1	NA	TGTGCCTGGAGTGTAGGCCCAGGTCAGTTCTTC	CAWSVGPGQFF
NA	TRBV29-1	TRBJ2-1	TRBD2	TGCAGCGTGGAACTAGCGCTGACCTACAATGAGCAGTTCTTC	CSVELALTYNEQFF
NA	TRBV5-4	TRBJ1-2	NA	TGTGCCAGCAGTCACAACCAGGGATTTTATGGCTACACCTTC	CASSHNQGFYGYTF
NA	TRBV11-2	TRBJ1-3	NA	TGTGCCAGCAGCTCGACGCAGGGTACCGCTGGAAACACCATATATTTT	CASSSTQGTAGNTIYF
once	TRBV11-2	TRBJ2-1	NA	TGTGCCAGCAGCTTAGGGGACTGGAATGAGCAGTTCTTC	CASSLGDWNEQFF
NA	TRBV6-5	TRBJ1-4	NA	TGTGCCAGCAGTTACTGGGGGCAGGGACGGGAAAAACTGTTTTTT	CASSYWGQGREKLFF
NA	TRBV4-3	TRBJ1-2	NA	TGCGCCAGCAGCCAAGAATTGGCGGTTAACTATGGCTACACCTTC	CASSQELAVNYGYTF
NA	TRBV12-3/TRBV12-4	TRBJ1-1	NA	TGTGCCAGCAGTTTGGACAGCCCGCTACTAGCTTTCTTT	CASSLDSPLLAFF
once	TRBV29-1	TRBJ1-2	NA	TGCAGCGCCGCCGGACGTAGTGGCTACACCTTC	CSAAGRSGYTF
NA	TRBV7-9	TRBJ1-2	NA	TGTGCCAGCAGCTTAGGTATCGAGGGGGACTATGGCTACACCTTC	CASSLGIEGDYGYTF
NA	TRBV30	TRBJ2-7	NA	TGTGCCTGGAACCTAGCGAACTACGAGCAGTACTTC	CAWNLANYEQYF
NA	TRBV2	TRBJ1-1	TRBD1	TGTGCCAGCAGAGAGGGACAGCTTTACACTGAAGCTTTCTTT	CASREGQLYTEAFF
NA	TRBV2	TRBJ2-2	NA	TGTGCCAGCAGTGAACATGGATTTGACACCGGGGAGCTGTTTTTT	CASSEHGFDTGELFF
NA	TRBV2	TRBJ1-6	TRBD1	TGTGCCAGCAGCGGAGACAGGGAATCACCCCTCCACTTT	CASSGDRESPLHF
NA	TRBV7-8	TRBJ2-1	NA	TGTGCCAGCAGCTTAGGTCTTCACTCCTACAATGAGCAGTTCTTC	CASSLGLHSYNEQFF
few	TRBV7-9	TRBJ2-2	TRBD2	TGTGCCAGCAGCAAATTTAGCGGGAGCACCGGGGAGCTGTTTTTT	CASSKFSGSTGELFF
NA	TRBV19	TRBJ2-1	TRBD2	TGTGCCAGTAGAATAGCGGGAGGGCCGGGTAATGAGCAGTTCTTC	CASRIAGGPGNEQFF
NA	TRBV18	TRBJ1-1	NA	TGTGCCAGCTCACCAGGCCAAAACACTGAAGCTTTCTTT	CASSPGQNTEAFF
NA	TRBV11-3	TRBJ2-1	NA	TGTGCCAGCAGTAAGAGGGCTGGCAGGGGTCACAATGAGCAGTTCTTC	CASSKRAGRGHNEQFF
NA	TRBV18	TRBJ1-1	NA	TGTGCCAGCTCACCACCAACAGCCGCCACCGGATTGAACACTGAAGCTTTCTTT	CASSPPTAATGLNTEAFF
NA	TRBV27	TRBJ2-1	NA	TGTGCCAGCAGCTCCCCCTACAATGAGCAGTTCTTC	CASSSPYNEQFF
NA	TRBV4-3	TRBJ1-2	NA	TGCGCCAGCAGCCGCCGACAGGAAACTAACTATGGCTACACCTTC	CASSRRQETNYGYTF
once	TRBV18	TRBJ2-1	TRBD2	TGTGCCAGCTCACCACCGTGGCGACTAGCGGGTGGGAGCTCCTACAATGAGCAGTTCTTC	CASSPPWRLAGGSSYNEQFF
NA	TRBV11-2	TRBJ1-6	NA	TGTGCCAGCAGCCGATCAGAAGTTTCACCCCTCCACTTT	CASSRSEVSPLHF
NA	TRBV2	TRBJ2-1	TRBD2	TGTGCCAGCAGTGAAGTGGGGGGGGAATACTTCAATGAGCAGTTCTTC	CASSEVGGEYFNEQFF
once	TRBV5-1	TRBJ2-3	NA	TGCGCCAGCAGTCTTGGATATACGCAGTATTTT	CASSLGYTQYF
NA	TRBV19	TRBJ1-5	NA	TGTGCCAGTAGTCCCCCCGGAGGTGGAGGTAGCAATCAGCCCCAGCATTTT	CASSPPGGGGSNQPQHF
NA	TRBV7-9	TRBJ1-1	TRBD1	TGTGCCAGCAGCTACGACAGGGGGTTGAACACTGAAGCTTTCTTT	CASSYDRGLNTEAFF
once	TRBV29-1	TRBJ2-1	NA	TGCAGCGTTGAAAAGGCTGGAGAATTTGGCGGGAATTACAATGAGCAGTTCTTC	CSVEKAGEFGGNYNEQFF
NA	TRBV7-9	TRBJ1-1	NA	TGTGCCAGCAGCAGAGATCCAGGCAGGTCGTGGACTGAAGCTTTCTTT	CASSRDPGRSWTEAFF
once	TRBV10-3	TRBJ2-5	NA	TGTGCCATCAGTGAGGGGAGACGAACGGGAGAGACCCAGTACTTC	CAISEGRRTGETQYF
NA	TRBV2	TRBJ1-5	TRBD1	TGTGCCAGCAGTGAAAGCGGGACAGATTATAGCAATCAGCCCCAGCATTTT	CASSESGTDYSNQPQHF
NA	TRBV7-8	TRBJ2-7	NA	TGTGCCAGCAGTATGAGCAGGGCGTACGAGCAGTACTTC	CASSMSRAYEQYF
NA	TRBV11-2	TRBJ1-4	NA	TGTGCCAGCTCCCTCACCCCGCCGGAAACTAATGAAAAACTGTTTTTT	CASSLTPPETNEKLFF
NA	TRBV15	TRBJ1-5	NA	TGTGCCACCAGCAGAGACCGCTACTCCGGGGGCAGGAATCAGCCCCAGCATTTT	CATSRDRYSGGRNQPQHF
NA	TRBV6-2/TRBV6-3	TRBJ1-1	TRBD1	TGTGCCAGCAGTTACGGTGGACAGGGGACGAACACTGAAGCTTTCTTT	CASSYGGQGTNTEAFF
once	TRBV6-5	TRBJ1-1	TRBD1	TGTGCCAGCAAACCGGGACAGGCATTTGAAGCTTTCTTT	CASKPGQAFEAFF
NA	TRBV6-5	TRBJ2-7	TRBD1	TGTGCCAGCAGACGTCGGGACAGCACCTACGAGCAGTACTTC	CASRRRDSTYEQYF
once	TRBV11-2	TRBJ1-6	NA	TGTGCCAGCAGCCCCATCGGACTTTTCTCACCCCTCCACTTT	CASSPIGLFSPLHF
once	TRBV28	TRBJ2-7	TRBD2	TGTGCCAGCACCCTTACTAGCGGCTACGAGCAGTACTTC	CASTLTSGYEQYF
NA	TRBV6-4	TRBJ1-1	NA	TGTGCCAGCAGGGGTACAGGTGAAGCTTTCTTT	CASRGTGEAFF
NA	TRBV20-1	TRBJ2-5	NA	TGCAGTGCTATAGTGGAAGAGACCCAGTACTTC	CSAIVEETQYF
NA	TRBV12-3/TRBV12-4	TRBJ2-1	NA	TGTGCCAGCAGTTTAATCAGTTACAATGAGCAGTTCTTC	CASSLISYNEQFF
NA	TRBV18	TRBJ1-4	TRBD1	TGTGCCAGCTCCCTCGGACAGGGATCGACTAATGAAAAACTGTTTTTT	CASSLGQGSTNEKLFF
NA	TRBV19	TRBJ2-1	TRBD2	TGTGCCAGTAGTCTCGGGACTAGCGGGAGTCAGTACCCCTACAATGAGCAGTTCTTC	CASSLGTSGSQYPYNEQFF
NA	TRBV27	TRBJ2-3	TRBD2	TGTGCCAGCAGTCCCTTTTTTGTAGCGGGGCGAAGCACAGATACGCAGTATTTT	CASSPFFVAGRSTDTQYF
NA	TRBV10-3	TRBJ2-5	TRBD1	TGTGCCATCAGAGCGGACAGGTCCGGGGAGACCCAGTACTTC	CAIRADRSGETQYF
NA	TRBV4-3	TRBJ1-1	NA	TGCGCCAGCAGCTATTCCCCTGGAGGGACTGAAGCTTTCTTT	CASSYSPGGTEAFF
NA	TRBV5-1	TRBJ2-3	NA	TGCGCCAGCAGCTTCTCGGGACCCACAGATACGCAGTATTTT	CASSFSGPTDTQYF
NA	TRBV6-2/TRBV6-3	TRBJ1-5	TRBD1	TGTGCCAGCAGTTACAGCGGACAGGGGGAAAGCAATCAGCCCCAGCATTTT	CASSYSGQGESNQPQHF
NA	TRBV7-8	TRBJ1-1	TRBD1	TGTGCCAGCAGCTTGACAGGGGGCACTGAAGCTTTCTTT	CASSLTGGTEAFF